This is a list of T cell receptor beta chains from one sample in a study of T cell changes during pregnancy in multiple sclerosis. Sequencing was performed with immunoSEQ multiplex PCR; in TCRdb, only in-frame clones are kept and a portion is missing. The sample lists tens of thousands of clones; 90% to 95% were seen once. The specimen comprised peripheral blood, sampled before pregnancy. The receptor source for this set is a female donor with multiple sclerosis, enrolled in a pregnancy study. CDR3s include the opening cysteine and the closing phenylalanine or tryptophan. D genes are given only for firm matches. Rows give clone size only sometimes, using once, few, many, or a class for an expanded clone.

clone size | D gene | J gene | CDR3 length | V gene | CDR3 DNA | CDR3 protein
. | . | TRBJ1-5 | 15 | TRBV19 | TGTGCCAGTAGCCCCGGGGGGTATGGCAATCAGCCCCAGCATTTT | CASSPGGYGNQPQHF
. | TRBD2 | TRBJ2-7 | 14 | TRBV4-3 | TGCGCCAGCAGCCAATCTAGCGGGAGCTACGAGCAGTACTTC | CASSQSSGSYEQYF
. | . | TRBJ2-5 | 14 | TRBV5-1 | TGCGCCAGCAGCCGGGACTTCAGCCAAGAGACCCAGTACTTC | CASSRDFSQETQYF
. | TRBD2 | TRBJ2-7 | 17 | TRBV27 | TGTGCCAGCAGTTTACGGATAAGCGGGAGGGCTACCTACGAGCAGTACTTC | CASSLRISGRATYEQYF
. | . | TRBJ2-7 | 13 | TRBV30 | TGTGCCTGGAGTGTAGGAGGGGTCTACGAGCAGTACTTC | CAWSVGGVYEQYF
. | TRBD2 | TRBJ2-1 | 16 | TRBV9 | TGTGCCAGCAGCATGGGACTAGCGAACTCCTACAATGAGCAGTTCTTC | CASSMGLANSYNEQFF
. | TRBD2 | TRBJ2-7 | 15 | TRBV6-6 | TGTGCCAGCAGTTTTATTAGCGGGAGTAGGTACGAGCAGTACTTC | CASSFISGSRYEQYF
. | . | TRBJ2-1 | 16 | TRBV5-6 | TGTGCCAGCAGCCATCCCTCGGGGGACTTCTACAATGAGCAGTTCTTC | CASSHPSGDFYNEQFF
. | . | TRBJ2-7 | 13 | TRBV6-1 | TGTGCCAGCAGACGAGTTTCTTCCTACGAGCAGTACTTC | CASRRVSSYEQYF
. | . | TRBJ2-3 | 17 | TRBV10-1 | TGCGCCAGCAGACCATCCAAGGGCAGGGAAAGTTCAGATACGCAGTATTTT | CASRPSKGRESSDTQYF
. | TRBD2 | TRBJ2-7 | 15 | TRBV5-6 | TGTGCCAGCAGCTTGCGGGGGGACCCACGGTCCGAGCAGTACTTC | CASSLRGDPRSEQYF
. | TRBD2 | TRBJ2-1 | 16 | TRBV19 | TGTGCCAGTAGTATCCGGGGGGGACTACAATACAATGAGCAGTTCTTC | CASSIRGGLQYNEQFF
. | . | TRBJ1-5 | 12 | TRBV6-6 | TGTGCCAGCAGAGACAGAGATCAGCCCCAGCATTTT | CASRDRDQPQHF
. | . | TRBJ1-2 | 12 | TRBV28 | TGTGCCAGCACCCAGCCGACATATGGCTACACCTTC | CASTQPTYGYTF
. | . | TRBJ2-5 | 19 | TRBV21-1 | TGTGCCAGCAGCAAAGGGGTTGAACTAGCGGGAGGATCGGGAGAGACCCAGTACTTC | CASSKGVELAGGSGETQYF
. | . | TRBJ2-2 | 16 | TRBV14 | TGTGCCAGCAGCCTCTCCCCCCCAGTTTACACCGGGGAGCTGTTTTTT | CASSLSPPVYTGELFF
. | TRBD2 | TRBJ2-4 | 18 | TRBV4-1 | TGCGCCAGCAGCCTTGGGTTCGAGCGGGAGTGGCGTAAAAACATTCAGTACTTC | CASSLGFEREWRKNIQYF
once | . | TRBJ1-1 | 15 | TRBV11-2 | TGTGCCAGCAGCCGATTAGGAGTCTTAAGCACTGAAGCTTTCTTT | CASSRLGVLSTEAFF
. | TRBD2 | TRBJ2-7 | 18 | TRBV10-3 | TGTGCCATCAGTGGAGGGGGGACTAGCGAGCTAAGCTCCTACGAGCAGTACTTC | CAISGGGTSELSSYEQYF
. | . | TRBJ1-2 | 10 | TRBV29-1 | TGCAGCGGCGGAACTGGGGGCTACACCTTC | CSGGTGGYTF
. | TRBD2 | TRBJ2-2 | 17 | TRBV9 | TGTGCCAGCAGCGTAGGTCCCGCGGGGGGTAGCACCGGGGAGCTGTTTTTT | CASSVGPAGGSTGELFF
. | . | TRBJ2-1 | 15 | TRBV28 | TGTGCCAGCAGTTTAAGGGGGAGCTCCTACAATGAGCAGTTCTTC | CASSLRGSSYNEQFF
. | TRBD1 | TRBJ1-2 | 13 | TRBV27 | TGTGCCAGCAGTTTCGACAGGGGAAATGGCTACACCTTC | CASSFDRGNGYTF
. | TRBD2 | TRBJ2-5 | 16 | TRBV4-2 | TGTGCCAGCAGCACTAGCGGACTACTCCCCCAAGAGACCCAGTACTTC | CASSTSGLLPQETQYF
. | TRBD1 | TRBJ2-2 | 14 | TRBV27 | TGTGCCAGCAGAGGACAGGGGTTTGGCGGGGAGCTGTTTTTT | CASRGQGFGGELFF
. | . | TRBJ1-1 | 16 | TRBV7-2 | TGTGCCAGCAGCTTAAGTGGAGCTCCGACTCCCCCTGAAGCTTTCTTT | CASSLSGAPTPPEAFF
. | TRBD1 | TRBJ1-2 | 14 | TRBV2 | TGTGCCAGCAGCTTACAGGGGGCTAACTATGGCTACACCTTC | CASSLQGANYGYTF
. | TRBD1 | TRBJ1-2 | 13 | TRBV10-1 | TGCGCCAGCAGCCCGGGACAGGCCTATGGCTACACCTTC | CASSPGQAYGYTF
. | . | TRBJ1-4 | 16 | TRBV29-1 | TGCAGCGTTGTCTCGAGACAGCTAAAAACTAATGAAAAACTGTTTTTT | CSVVSRQLKTNEKLFF
. | TRBD2 | TRBJ2-7 | 16 | TRBV10-1 | TGCGCCAGCAGACCCGGTTCAGCGGGAGATAGTTACGAGCAGTACTTC | CASRPGSAGDSYEQYF
. | TRBD1 | TRBJ2-3 | 14 | TRBV11-2 | TGTGCCACGAGGGGACAGGAGAGCACAGATACGCAGTATTTT | CATRGQESTDTQYF
. | TRBD2 | TRBJ2-1 | 17 | TRBV4-1 | TGCGCCAGCAGCCGCCTGGGACTAGCGGGCGACCGCGATGAGCAGTTCTTC | CASSRLGLAGDRDEQFF
. | TRBD1 | TRBJ2-7 | 13 | TRBV19 | TGTGCCAGTAGCCCGGACAGGGCCTACGAGCAGTACTTC | CASSPDRAYEQYF
. | TRBD2 | TRBJ2-3 | 15 | TRBV9 | TGTGCCAGCAGCATCGGGACTAGCGGCACAGATACGCAGTATTTT | CASSIGTSGTDTQYF
. | . | TRBJ1-2 | 13 | TRBV6-1 | TGTGCCAGCAGGGCGGGGGGCCCCTATGGCTACACCTTC | CASRAGGPYGYTF
once | TRBD1 | TRBJ1-1 | 13 | TRBV4-1 | TGCGCCAGCAGCCAAGACAGGGGGACTGAAGCTTTCTTT | CASSQDRGTEAFF
. | . | TRBJ1-5 | 14 | TRBV28 | TGTGCCAGCAGTCCGAACATTGTCGATCAGCCCCAGCATTTT | CASSPNIVDQPQHF
once | . | TRBJ2-1 | 14 | TRBV9 | TGTGCCAGCAGCGTAATTGGGACTGGGGGTGAGCAGTTCTTC | CASSVIGTGGEQFF
. | . | TRBJ1-4 | 14 | TRBV2 | TGTGCCAGCAGCAATCAGGGGTATTCTGAAAAACTGTTTTTT | CASSNQGYSEKLFF
once | . | TRBJ2-1 | 15 | TRBV13 | TGTGCCAGCAGCTTAGGCAATAAGCGGCCAAATGAGCAGTTCTTC | CASSLGNKRPNEQFF
. | TRBD1 | TRBJ1-2 | 12 | TRBV29-1 | TGCAGCGTCGGACAGGAAGTTTATGGCTACACCTTC | CSVGQEVYGYTF
. | TRBD1 | TRBJ2-2 | 15 | TRBV18 | TGTGCCAGCTCACCAAAGGGACAGGGTTCCGGGGAGCTGTTTTTT | CASSPKGQGSGELFF
. | TRBD1 | TRBJ1-2 | 12 | TRBV19 | TGTGCCAGCGCACAGGGGGCGCAGGGCTACACCTTC | CASAQGAQGYTF
. | TRBD2 | TRBJ2-1 | 16 | TRBV7-6 | TGTGCCAGCAGCTCCAAGGCAACTAGCGGGAACAATGAGCAGTTCTTC | CASSSKATSGNNEQFF
. | . | TRBJ2-7 | 14 | TRBV7-2 | TGTGCCAGCAGCTTTTCCGGGACACCCTACGAGCAGTACTTC | CASSFSGTPYEQYF
. | TRBD1 | TRBJ1-2 | 15 | TRBV2 | TGTGCCAGCAGTGAAGCGGGACAGGGCGGTAATGGCTACACCTTC | CASSEAGQGGNGYTF
. | TRBD1 | TRBJ2-1 | 17 | TRBV11-2 | TGTGCCAGCAGTCTCACTACTTGGGACAGGCGGTACAATGAGCAGTTCTTC | CASSLTTWDRRYNEQFF
. | TRBD1 | TRBJ2-7 | 14 | TRBV28 | TGTGCCAGCAGTTTAAGGGGACAGGGTAGCGAGCAGTACTTC | CASSLRGQGSEQYF
. | TRBD2 | TRBJ2-3 | 16 | TRBV18 | TGTGCCAGCTCACCAGGACTAGCGGGAACCACAGATACGCAGTATTTT | CASSPGLAGTTDTQYF
. | TRBD2 | TRBJ2-3 | 16 | TRBV2 | TGTGCCAGCAGCGAGAGGGCTAGCGGGAGTACAGATACGCAGTATTTT | CASSERASGSTDTQYF
. | . | TRBJ1-3 | 12 | TRBV29-1 | TGCAGCGTTGTGGAGACTGGAAACACCATATATTTT | CSVVETGNTIYF